The source of this T cell receptor (beta chain) is a study of blood T cell repertoires in COVID-19. Participants spanned ages roughly 18 to 90 years and resided in about 25 US areas. Original handling: Estimation of nucleated cell counts was performed using reference gene primer amplification. Sequencing was performed with immunoSEQ multiplex PCR; in TCRdb, only in-frame clones are kept and a portion is missing. V, J and clone size were drawn from that table, and D and trimming were deduced from the DNA. The sample lists about 220,000 clones; approximately 80% were seen once. The CDR3 covers 16 residues. Germline V gene lookup returns CDR1 SGHNT and CDR2 YYREEE (reference sequence). After removal of 4 bases from V and 7 bases from J, the junction contained 9 bases not matched to a gene.

This receptor was obtained from a woman aged 60-75 years who had recovered from COVID-19. The chain joins TRBV5-4 to TRBJ2-1; the match to TRBD2 covers 12 bases. The sequenced sample consisted of PBMCs or T cells enriched from blood (not recorded which). This chain's CDR3 is CASSNRLAGDRNEQFF. CDR3 nucleotides: TGTGCCAGCAGCAACAGACTAGCGGGAGATCGGAATGAGCAGTTCTTC.